One and the same sample provided the 11 T cell receptor beta chains below, sequenced in a study of beta chain features in type 1 diabetes. Expressed TCRB transcripts got sequenced, as all isolated RNA was reverse transcribed. The assay was immunoSEQ multiplex PCR, and TCRdb's table has in-frame clones only and misses some. This table holds 200,000 to 250,000 clones, around 9.9% found once. The sequencing input was central memory CD4+ T cells from blood. The receptors originated from a man aged 18 to 30 in good health.

The table lists this clone with a few counts. The rearrangement joins TRBV7-8 to TRBJ2-1, with D maybe TRBD1 (5 bases). The CDR3 is 16 residues long. The germline gives CDR1 SGHVS, CDR2 FQNEAQ. With 5 bases removed from V and 3 bases from J, the gap between germline ends came to 17 bases. In DNA, the CDR3 is TGTGCCAGCAGCGACAGTGGTCTCCGGTACTACAATGAGCAGTTCTTC. Residues: CASSDSGLRYYNEQFF.

The rearrangement links TRBV5-6 to TRBJ2-1, with 10 nucleotides matching TRBD2. The CDR3 is made up of 17 amino acids. J gave up 1 base and V 3 bases, and 7 bases lay outside the gene matches. Germline CDR1 reads SGHDT; CDR2 reads YYEEEE. CDR3 nucleotides: TGTGCCAGCAGCTGGCTAGCGGGAGTGGGATCCTACAATGAGCAGTTCTTC. The encoded protein is CASSWLAGVGSYNEQFF.

This clone has a count of ten or more. The chain employs TRBV7-9 and TRBJ2-1, with 7 bases that match TRBD2. V trimming: 5 bases; J trimming: 8 bases; junction bases outside the gene matches: 12. This CDR3 spans 15 amino acids. CDR1 and CDR2 (germline): SEHNR, FQNEAQ (reference sequence). CDR3 coding DNA: TGTGCCAGCAGCCCCCCCAAGGGCGGGAGTGATGAGCAGTTCTTC. Translation: CASSPPKGGSDEQFF. The full variable domain, with the rest looked up from reference TRBV7-9 and TRBJ2-1, is DTGVSQNPRHKITKRGQNVTFRCDPISEHNRLYWYRQTLGQGPEFLTYFQNEAQLEKSRLLSDRFSAERPKGSFSTLEIQRTEQGDSAMYLCASSPPKGGSDEQFFGPGTRLTVL.

The chain employs TRBV7-9 and TRBJ1-1, with a tentative D call TRBD1 (5 bases). CDR3 size: 14 residues. V lost 3 bases and J lost 1, with 9 bases in between. Germline V CDR1 and CDR2: SEHNR, FQNEAQ (reference sequence). The CDR3 sequence is CASSLTATNTEAFF. As DNA, the CDR3 is TGTGCCAGCAGCTTGACAGCCACGAACACTGAAGCTTTCTTT. Full variable domain (rest looked up from reference TRBV7-9 and TRBJ1-1): DTGVSQNPRHKITKRGQNVTFRCDPISEHNRLYWYRQTLGQGPEFLTYFQNEAQLEKSRLLSDRFSAERPKGSFSTLEIQRTEQGDSAMYLCASSLTATNTEAFFGQGTRLTVV.

This chain uses TRBV19 with TRBJ2-1; no reliable D call. Germline V lookup: CDR1 LNHDA, CDR2 SQIVND (reference sequence). The germline V and J ends were trimmed by 5 bases and 8 bases, with 10 bases remaining between them. The CDR3 covers 12 residues. The CDR3 loop is CASSQLGYEQFF. In nucleotides, the CDR3 is TGTGCCAGTAGTCAGCTGGGCTATGAGCAGTTCTTC.

Only a few counts were recorded for this clone. V usage is TRBV9 and J usage is TRBJ2-5, with 15 bases aligning to TRBD2. Germline CDR1 reads SGDLS; CDR2 reads YYNGEE. J lost 2 bases, V lost 4 bases, and 3 bases had no gene match. The CDR3 covers 16 residues. The CDR3: CASSRTSGRGQETQYF. The CDR3 coding sequence is TGTGCCAGCAGCCGGACTAGCGGGAGGGGGCAAGAGACCCAGTACTTC.

A remark on this clone: The junction shows a germline mismatch at one end, possibly a read error. J is TRBJ2-1 and V is TRBV5-4; D ambiguous. Germline loops: CDR1 SGHNT, CDR2 YYREEE (reference sequence). The length of the CDR3 is 12 residues. The CDR3 sequence: CASSLPAQEQFF. CDR3 DNA: TGCGCCAGCAGCCTCCCGGCCCAGGAGCAGTTCTTC. Together with reference TRBV5-4 and TRBJ2-1, the CDR3 gives the full variable domain: ETGVTQSPTHLIKTRGQQVTLRCSSQSGHNTVSWYQQALGQGPQFIFQYYREEENGRGNFPPRFSGLQFPNYSSELNVNALELDDSALYLCASSLPAQEQFFGPGTRLTVL.

The chain employs TRBV5-5 and TRBJ2-3; 7 nucleotides align to TRBD1. The V gene end was trimmed by 1 base and the J gene end by 0 bases; junction bases not matched to a gene: 2. There are 15 residues in the CDR3. From germline, CDR1 is SGHKS and CDR2 YYEKEE (reference sequence). This CDR3 is CASSLTGVSTDTQYF. For the CDR3, the DNA is TGTGCCAGCAGCTTGACAGGGGTTAGCACAGATACGCAGTATTTT.

This clone has just a few counts. V is TRBV29-1 and J is TRBJ2-6; maybe TRBD1 (6 bases). The CDR3 has 16 residues. V lost 2 bases, J lost 0 bases, and 11 bases lay in between. Germline V gene data show CDR1 as SQVTM and CDR2 as ANQGSEA. This CDR3 is CSVEPLDSSGANVLTF. Written as DNA, the CDR3 is TGCAGCGTTGAACCCTTGGACAGCTCTGGGGCCAACGTCCTGACTTTC.

A note on this clone: An end of the junction does not agree with germline; a read error may underlie this. The chain employs TRBV4-1 and TRBJ2-1; D not resolved. This CDR3 region has 14 residues. In germline, CDR1 is MGHRA, CDR2 YSYEKL. CDR3 loop: CASSQVQQNNEQFF. The CDR3 bases are TGTGCCAGCAGCCAAGTACAACAGAACAATGAGCAGTTCTTC.

This clone came up a few times. This rearrangement joins TRBV27 to TRBJ2-1; 10 bases are shared with TRBD2. The CDR3 contains 15 residues. Germline trimming cut 5 bases from V and 3 bases from J; bases unmatched to any gene: 4. From germline, CDR1 is MNHEY and CDR2 SMNVEV (reference sequence). CDR3 DNA sequence: TGTGCCAGCAGTCGCTCTAGCGGGAGCTACAATGAGCAGTTCTTC. Translated: CASSRSSGSYNEQFF.